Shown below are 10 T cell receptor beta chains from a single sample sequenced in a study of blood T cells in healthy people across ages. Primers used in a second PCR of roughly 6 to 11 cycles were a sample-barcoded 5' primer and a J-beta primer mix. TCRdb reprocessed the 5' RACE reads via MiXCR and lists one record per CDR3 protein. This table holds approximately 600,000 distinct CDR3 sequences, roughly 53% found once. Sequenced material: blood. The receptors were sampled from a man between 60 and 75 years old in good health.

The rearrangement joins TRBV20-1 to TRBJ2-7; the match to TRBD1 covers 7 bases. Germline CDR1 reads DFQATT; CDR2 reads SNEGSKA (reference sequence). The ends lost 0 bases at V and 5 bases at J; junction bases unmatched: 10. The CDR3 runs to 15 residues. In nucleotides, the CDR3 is TGCAGTGCTAGAGATAGGCGCCCAGGGGGAGACGAGCAGTACTTC. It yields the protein CSARDRRPGGDEQYF.

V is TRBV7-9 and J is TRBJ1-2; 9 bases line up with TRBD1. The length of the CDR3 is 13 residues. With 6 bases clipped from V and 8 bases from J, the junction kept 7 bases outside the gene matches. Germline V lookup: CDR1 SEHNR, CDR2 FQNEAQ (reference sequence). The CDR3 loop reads CASRSGTGTGYTF. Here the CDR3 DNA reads TGTGCCAGCAGATCTGGGACAGGGACCGGCTACACCTTC.

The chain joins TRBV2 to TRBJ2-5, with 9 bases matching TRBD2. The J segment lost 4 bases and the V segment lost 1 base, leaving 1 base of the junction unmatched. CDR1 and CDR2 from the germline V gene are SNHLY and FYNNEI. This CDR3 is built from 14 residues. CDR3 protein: CASSEGSGGETQYF. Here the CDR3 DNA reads TGTGCCAGCAGTGAAGGTAGCGGGGGAGAGACCCAGTACTTC.

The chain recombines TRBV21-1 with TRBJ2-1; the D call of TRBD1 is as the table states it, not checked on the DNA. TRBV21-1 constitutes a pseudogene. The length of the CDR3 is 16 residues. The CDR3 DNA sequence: TGTGCCAGCTTACAGCAAATGCCCAGGGTCTACAATGAGCAGTTCTTC. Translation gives CASLQQMPRVYNEQFF.

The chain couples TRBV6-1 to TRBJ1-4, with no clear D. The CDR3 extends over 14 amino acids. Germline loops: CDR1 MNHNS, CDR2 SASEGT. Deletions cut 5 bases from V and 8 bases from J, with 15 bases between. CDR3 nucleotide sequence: TGTGCCAGCAGTCCAAGGGTAGGACGGGAAAAACTGTTTTTT. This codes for CASSPRVGREKLFF.

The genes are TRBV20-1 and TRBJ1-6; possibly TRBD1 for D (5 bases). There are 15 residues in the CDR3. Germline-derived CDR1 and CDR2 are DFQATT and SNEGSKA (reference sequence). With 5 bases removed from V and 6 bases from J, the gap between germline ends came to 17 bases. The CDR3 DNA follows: TGCAGTGCTGGCGAAGGGACGTCGAGTAATTCACCCCTCCACTTT. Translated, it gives CSAGEGTSSNSPLHF.

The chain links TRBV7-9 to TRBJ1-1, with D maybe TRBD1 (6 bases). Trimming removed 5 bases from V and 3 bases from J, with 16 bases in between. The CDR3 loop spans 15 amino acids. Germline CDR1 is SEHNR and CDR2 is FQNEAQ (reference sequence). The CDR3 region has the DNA TGTGCCAGCAGCCCGGAGCCACAGGGTTACACTGAAGCTTTCTTT. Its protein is CASSPEPQGYTEAFF.

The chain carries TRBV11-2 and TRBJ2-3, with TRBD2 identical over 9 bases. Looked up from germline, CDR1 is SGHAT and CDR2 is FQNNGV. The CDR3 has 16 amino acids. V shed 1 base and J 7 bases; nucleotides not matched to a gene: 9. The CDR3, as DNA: TGTGCCAGCAGCTTAGTAGCGGGGGCCCGTTTAAATACGCAGTATTTT. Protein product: CASSLVAGARLNTQYF.

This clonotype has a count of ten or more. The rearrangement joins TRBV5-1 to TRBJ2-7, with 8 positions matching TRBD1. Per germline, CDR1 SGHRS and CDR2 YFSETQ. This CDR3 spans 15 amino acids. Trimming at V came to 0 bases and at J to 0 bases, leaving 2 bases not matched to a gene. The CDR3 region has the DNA TGCGCCAGCAGCTTGGGGACAGGGAGCTCCTACGAGCAGTACTTC. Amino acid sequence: CASSLGTGSSYEQYF.

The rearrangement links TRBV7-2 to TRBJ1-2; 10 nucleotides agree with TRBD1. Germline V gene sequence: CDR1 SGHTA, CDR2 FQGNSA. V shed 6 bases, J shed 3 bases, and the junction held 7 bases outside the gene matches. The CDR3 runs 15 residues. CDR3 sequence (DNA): TGTGCCAGCAGGGCTCCGGGACAGGGGTACTATGGCTACACCTTC. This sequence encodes CASRAPGQGYYGYTF.